The clone carrying this TCR beta chain was picked up many times. Its antigen is unknown. The library protocol tagged individual cDNA molecules with unique molecular identifiers. MiXCR, run by TCRdb on the 5' RACE reads, gives a single entry per CDR3 protein. This sample yields over 25,000 distinct CDR3 sequences, of which about 5.7% are seen a single time; 5.5% to 7.5% belongs to the top ten. The data are from a study of early T cells in non-severe SARS-CoV-2 infection. Study-level information: Sequenced bulk RNA came from whole blood that was unsorted, and chains were unpaired. General observations from the study: Using VDJdb, the matching emphasized anti-spike CD8 responses while missing private and CD4 specificities.

V dropped 2 bases and J dropped 8 bases, with 13 bases sitting between them. Germline lookup yields CDR1 MNHNY and CDR2 SVGAGI (reference sequence). The CDR3 contains 15 residues. The source is an adult who was a healthcare worker with PCR-confirmed SARS-CoV-2 infection or an uninfected control (not recorded which). Material for sequencing was whole blood. The chain combines TRBV6-6 with TRBJ1-6; weak D call: TRBD1 (5 bases). CDR3 nucleotides: TGTGCCAGCAGTTACCGTGGCAGGGTGGATTCACCCCTCCACTTT. Protein: CASSYRGRVDSPLHF.